This TCR beta chain derives from a study of CD8 T cells in ankylosing spondylitis. From the 5' RACE reads, TCRdb called clonotypes with MiXCR, one entry per CDR3 protein. The data contain approximately 300,000 distinct CDR3 sequences, around 21% of them singletons. This clonotype was detected only a few times. V lost 3 bases, J lost 4 bases, and 2 bases stayed unmatched. This CDR3 contains 14 residues. Germline V CDR1 and CDR2: KGHDR, SFDVKD. V and J are TRBV24-1 and TRBJ2-3, with 8 bases fitting TRBD1. The specimen was blood, either unsorted or a sorted T cell fraction (not recorded which). The sequence came from a female donor with ankylosing spondylitis or in good health (not recorded which). This CDR3 is CATSDPGGPDTQYF. In nucleotides, the CDR3 is TGTGCCACCAGTGATCCAGGGGGCCCAGATACGCAGTATTTT.